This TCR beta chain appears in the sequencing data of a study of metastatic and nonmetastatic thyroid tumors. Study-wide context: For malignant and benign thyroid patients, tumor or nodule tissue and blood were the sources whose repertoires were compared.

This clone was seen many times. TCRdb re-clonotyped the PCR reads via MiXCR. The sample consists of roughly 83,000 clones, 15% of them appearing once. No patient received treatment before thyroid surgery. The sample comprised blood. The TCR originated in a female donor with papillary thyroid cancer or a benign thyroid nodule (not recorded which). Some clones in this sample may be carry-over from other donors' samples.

CDR3 loop: CASSEKAVGAETQYF. Written as DNA, the CDR3 is TGTGCCAGCAGTGAAAAAGCGGTCGGGGCGGAGACCCAGTACTTC. The chain carries TRBV6-1 and TRBJ2-5, with D perhaps given as TRBD1 or TRBD2 (5 bases each). This CDR3 contains 15 residues. Germline CDR1 is MNHNS and CDR2 is SASEGT. Trimming pared 2 bases from V and 5 bases from J, leaving 15 bases between.